This T cell receptor (beta chain) originates from a study of blood T cell repertoires in COVID-19. Participants spanned ages about 18 to 90 years and resided in 20 to 30 US areas. In the source study's methods: Nucleated cell number was recorded as an estimate derived from reference gene primer amplification. Measured with immunoSEQ multiplex PCR; TCRdb has only the in-frame clones, and not every one. The V and J calls and clone size come from that table; D and trimming were worked out from the DNA. Of 150,000 to 200,000 clones listed, roughly 88% are singletons. CDR1 is SGHVS, CDR2 FQNEAQ, per germline. The CDR3 length is 13 residues. Between the trimmed V and J ends, which lost 11 bases and 4 bases, there was a span of 14 bases.

This clonotype was sampled from a young woman who had recovered from COVID-19. The sequenced sample was PBMCs or T cells enriched from blood (not recorded which). V is TRBV7-8 and J is TRBJ1-4; D is ambiguous. This CDR3 reads CAARTDNNEKLFF. For the CDR3, the DNA is TGTGCCGCACGCACTGATAATAATGAAAAACTGTTTTTT.